This record covers a single T cell receptor delta chain. Its matching antigen is unknown. The protein TCRdb gives is from a much larger clone and does not agree with this DNA's translation at residue 13, likely a read error; the protein shown here comes from the DNA. The data belong to a study of γδ T cells in repeated Plasmodium falciparum infection. Overall study context: Timepoints: baseline, immediately before selected infections, and 21 days after every infection.

CDR1 and CDR2 (germline): TSWWSYY, QGS. The CDR3 has 16 residues. Flow sorting of PBMC yielded separate Vgamma9/Vdelta2+ and Vdelta2-negative gammadelta T cell populations for bulk repertoire analysis. Notes on the study in general: Vdelta2-negative gammadelta repertoires appeared less diverse and less shared in Malian than Australian children. Vgamma9/Vdelta2+ T cells showed a stable polyclonal repertoire with shared TCRgamma sequences.

TCRdb fed the multiplex PCR reads to CATT. The sample contains tens of thousands of delta-chain clones, about 1.6% of which appear only once. The chain couples TRDV1 to TRDJ1, with no clear D. Germline matching of the DNA provided the J gene here, since TCRdb leaves it blank. The sequence came from a pool of human donors (malaria-infected and uninfected, not separated). Sequenced material: gamma-delta T cells from blood. CDR3 residues: CALGERWSSYTDRLIF. CDR3 DNA sequence: TGTGCTCTTGGGGAAAGGTGGTCCTCGTACACCGATAGACTCATCTTT.